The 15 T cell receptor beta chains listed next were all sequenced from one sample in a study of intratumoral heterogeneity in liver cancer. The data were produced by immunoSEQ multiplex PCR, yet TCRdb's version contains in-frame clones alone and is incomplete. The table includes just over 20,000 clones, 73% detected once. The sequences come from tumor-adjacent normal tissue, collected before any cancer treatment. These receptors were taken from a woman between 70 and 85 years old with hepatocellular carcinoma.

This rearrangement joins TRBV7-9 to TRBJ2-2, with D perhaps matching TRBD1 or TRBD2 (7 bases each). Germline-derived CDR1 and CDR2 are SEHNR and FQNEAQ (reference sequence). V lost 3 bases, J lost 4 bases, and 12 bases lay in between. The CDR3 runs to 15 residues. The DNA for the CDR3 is TGTGCCAGCAGCTTTACAGGGGAGGGCACCGGGGAGCTGTTTTTT. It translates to CASSFTGEGTGELFF.

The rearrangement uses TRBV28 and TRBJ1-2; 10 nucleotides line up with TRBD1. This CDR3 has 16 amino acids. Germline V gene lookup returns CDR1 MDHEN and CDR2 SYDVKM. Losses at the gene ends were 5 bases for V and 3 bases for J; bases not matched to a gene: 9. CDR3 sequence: CASSIKPGQGHYGYTF. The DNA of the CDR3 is TGTGCCAGCAGTATAAAACCGGGACAGGGGCACTATGGCTACACCTTC.

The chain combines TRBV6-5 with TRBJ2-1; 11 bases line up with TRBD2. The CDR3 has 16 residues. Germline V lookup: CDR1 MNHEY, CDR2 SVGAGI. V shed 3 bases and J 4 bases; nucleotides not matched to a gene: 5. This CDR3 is CASSYLAGGGYNEQFF. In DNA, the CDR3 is TGTGCCAGCAGTTATCTAGCGGGAGGCGGTTACAATGAGCAGTTCTTC.

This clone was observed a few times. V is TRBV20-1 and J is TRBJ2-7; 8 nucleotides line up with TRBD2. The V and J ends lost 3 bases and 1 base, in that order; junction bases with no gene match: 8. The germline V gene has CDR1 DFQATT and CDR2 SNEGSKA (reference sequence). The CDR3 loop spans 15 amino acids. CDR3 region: CSASSAGTSSYEQYF. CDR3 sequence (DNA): TGCAGTGCTAGTAGTGCCGGGACTAGTTCCTACGAGCAGTACTTC.

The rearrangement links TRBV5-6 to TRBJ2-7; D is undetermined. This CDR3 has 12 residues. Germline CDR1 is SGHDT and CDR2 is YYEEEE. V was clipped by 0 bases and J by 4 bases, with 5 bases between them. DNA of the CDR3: TGTGCCAGCAGCTTGGACAGATACGAGCAGTACTTC. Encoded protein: CASSLDRYEQYF. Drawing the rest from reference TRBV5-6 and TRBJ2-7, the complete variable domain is DAGVTQSPTHLIKTRGQQVTLRCSPKSGHDTVSWYQQALGQGPQFIFQYYEEEERQRGNFPDRFSGHQFPNYSSELNVNALLLGDSALYLCASSLDRYEQYFGPGTRLTVT.

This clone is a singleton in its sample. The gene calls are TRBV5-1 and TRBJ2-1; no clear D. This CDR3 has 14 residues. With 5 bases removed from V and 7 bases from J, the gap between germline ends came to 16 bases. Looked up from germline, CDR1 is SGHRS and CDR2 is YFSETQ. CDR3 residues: CASRSPGLGNEQFF. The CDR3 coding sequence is TGCGCCAGCAGGTCTCCGGGTCTGGGGAATGAGCAGTTCTTC.

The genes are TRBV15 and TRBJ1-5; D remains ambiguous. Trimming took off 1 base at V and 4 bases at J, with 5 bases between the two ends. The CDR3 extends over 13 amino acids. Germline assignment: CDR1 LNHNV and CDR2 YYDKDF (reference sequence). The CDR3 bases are TGTGCCACCAGCAGAGTACCAAATCAGCCCCAGCATTTT. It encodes CATSRVPNQPQHF. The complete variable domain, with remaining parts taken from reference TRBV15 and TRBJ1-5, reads DAMVIQNPRYQVTQFGKPVTLSCSQTLNHNVMYWYQQKSSQAPKLLFHYYDKDFNNEADTPDNFQSRRPNTSFCFLDIRSPGLGDTAMYLCATSRVPNQPQHFGDGTRLSIL.

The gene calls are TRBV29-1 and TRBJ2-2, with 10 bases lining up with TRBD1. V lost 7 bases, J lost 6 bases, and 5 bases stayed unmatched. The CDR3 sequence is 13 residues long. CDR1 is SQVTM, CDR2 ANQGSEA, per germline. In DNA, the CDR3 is TGCAGCGCGGACAGGGGGACGGCCGGGGAGCTGTTTTTT. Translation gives CSADRGTAGELFF.

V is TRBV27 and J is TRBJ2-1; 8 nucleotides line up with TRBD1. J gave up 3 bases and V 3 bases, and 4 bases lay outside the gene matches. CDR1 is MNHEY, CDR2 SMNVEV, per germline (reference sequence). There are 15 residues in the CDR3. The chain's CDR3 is CASSFGTGYYNEQFF. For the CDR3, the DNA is TGTGCCAGCAGTTTTGGGACAGGTTACTACAATGAGCAGTTCTTC.

In DNA, the CDR3 is TGCGCCAGCAGCGGGAGGGCCTCCAGCGAGCAGTTCTTC. It encodes CASSGRASSEQFF. The chain couples TRBV10-1 to TRBJ2-1, with 8 positions matching TRBD2. The CDR3 runs to 13 residues. Unmatched junction bases numbered 8, after V lost 6 bases and J lost 10 bases. Per germline, CDR1 WNHNN and CDR2 SYGVQD (reference sequence).

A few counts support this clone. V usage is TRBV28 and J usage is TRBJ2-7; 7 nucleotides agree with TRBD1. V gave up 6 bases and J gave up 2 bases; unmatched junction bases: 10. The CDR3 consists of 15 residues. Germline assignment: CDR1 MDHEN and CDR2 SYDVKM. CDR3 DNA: TGTGCCAGCAGCCGGCCGGGACAGTCTACCTACGAGCAGTACTTC. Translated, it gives CASSRPGQSTYEQYF.

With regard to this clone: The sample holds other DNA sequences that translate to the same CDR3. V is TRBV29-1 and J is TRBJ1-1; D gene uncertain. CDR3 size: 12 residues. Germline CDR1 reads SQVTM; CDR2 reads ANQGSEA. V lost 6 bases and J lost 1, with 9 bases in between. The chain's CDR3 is CSVTRGNTEAFF. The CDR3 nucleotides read TGCAGCGTGACCCGGGGGAACACTGAAGCTTTCTTT.

In DNA form, the CDR3 reads TGTGCCAGTAGTACCGGACAGGGTGGAATCTATGGCTACACCTTC. Its translation is CASSTGQGGIYGYTF. The chain carries TRBV19 and TRBJ1-2, with 8 bases aligning to TRBD1. This CDR3 spans 15 amino acids. CDR1 is LNHDA and CDR2 is SQIVND in the germline V gene (reference sequence). The V and J ends lost 4 bases and 4 bases, in that order; junction bases with no gene match: 8. Supplemented by reference TRBV19 and TRBJ1-2, the full variable domain reads DGGITQSPKYLFRKEGQNVTLSCEQNLNHDAMYWYRQDPGQGLRLIYYSQIVNDFQKGDIAEGYSVSREKKESFPLTVTSAQKNPTAFYLCASSTGQGGIYGYTFGSGTRLTVV.

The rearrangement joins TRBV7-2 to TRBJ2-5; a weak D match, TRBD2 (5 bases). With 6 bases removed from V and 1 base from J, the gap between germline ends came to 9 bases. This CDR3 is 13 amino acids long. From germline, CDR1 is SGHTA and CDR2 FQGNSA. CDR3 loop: CASSQAAQETQYF. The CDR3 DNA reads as TGTGCCAGCAGTCAAGCGGCCCAAGAGACCCAGTACTTC.

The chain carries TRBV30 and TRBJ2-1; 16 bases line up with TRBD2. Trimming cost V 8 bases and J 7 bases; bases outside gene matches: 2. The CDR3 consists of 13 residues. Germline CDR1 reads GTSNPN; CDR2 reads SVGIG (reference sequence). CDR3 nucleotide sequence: TGTGCCGGGGGACTAGCGGGAGGGAATGAGCAGTTCTTC. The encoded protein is CAGGLAGGNEQFF.